A single TCR beta chain is shown here with its context. Antigen unknown. The length of the CDR3 is 15 residues. Trimming removed 0 bases at V and 7 bases at J, with 13 bases between. Germline loops: CDR1 MNHNS, CDR2 SASEGT. The data stem from a study of cytomegalovirus exposure and HLA in healthy donors. Overall study results and limits: In a later analysis, specific HLA alleles were associated with approximately 17,000 TCR beta sequences at a 0.05 false discovery rate. Reportedly, TCR beta sequences accurately predicted HLA-A and HLA-B alleles in most subjects. In vitro data verified a few CMV-associated chains as specific for CMV antigens. Apart from CMV serostatus, no immune exposure information was available.

The study ran its PCR with 60 Vbeta and 13 Jbeta primers. Only in-frame clones appear in the TCRdb table, and some are missing; sequencing was by immunoSEQ multiplex PCR. This sample yields tens of thousands of clones, of which around nine tenths are seen a single time; over 8.5% belongs to the top ten. V is TRBV6-1 and J is TRBJ2-1; a possible D gene is TRBD2 (6 bases). Sequencing was carried out using PBMCs. This sequence was found in a man between 25 and 39 years old in good health and CMV-seropositive. This CDR3 is CASSEAAGPGNEQFF. The CDR3 DNA reads TGTGCCAGCAGTGAAGCCGCGGGGCCGGGGAATGAGCAGTTCTTC.